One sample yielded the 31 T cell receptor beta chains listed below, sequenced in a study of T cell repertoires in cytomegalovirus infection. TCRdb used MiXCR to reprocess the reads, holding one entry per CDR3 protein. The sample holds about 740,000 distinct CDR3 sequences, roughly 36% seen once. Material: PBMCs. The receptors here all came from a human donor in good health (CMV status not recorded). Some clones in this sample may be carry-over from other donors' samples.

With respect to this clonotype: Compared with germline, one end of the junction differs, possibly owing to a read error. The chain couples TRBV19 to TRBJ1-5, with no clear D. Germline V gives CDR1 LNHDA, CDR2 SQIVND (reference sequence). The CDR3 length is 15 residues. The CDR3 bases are TGTGCCAGTAGTCCGGGCCTCCTTCGGAATCATCCCCAGCATTTT. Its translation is CASSPGLLRNHPQHF.

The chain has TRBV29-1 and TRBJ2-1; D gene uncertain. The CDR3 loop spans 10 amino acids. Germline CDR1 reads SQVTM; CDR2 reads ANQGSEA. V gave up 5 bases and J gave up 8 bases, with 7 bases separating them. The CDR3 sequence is CSVLWYEQFF. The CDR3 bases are TGCAGCGTTCTGTGGTATGAGCAGTTCTTC.

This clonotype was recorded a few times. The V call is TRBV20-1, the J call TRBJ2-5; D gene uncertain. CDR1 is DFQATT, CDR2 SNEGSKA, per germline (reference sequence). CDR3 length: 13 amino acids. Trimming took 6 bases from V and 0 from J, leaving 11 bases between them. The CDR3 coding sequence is TGCAGTGCCGAACAGCGCAACCAAGAGACCCAGTACTTC. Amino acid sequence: CSAEQRNQETQYF.

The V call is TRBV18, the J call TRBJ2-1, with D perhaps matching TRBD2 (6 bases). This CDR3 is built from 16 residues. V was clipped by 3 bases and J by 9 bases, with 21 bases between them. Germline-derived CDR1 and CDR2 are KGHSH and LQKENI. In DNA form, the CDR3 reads TGTGCCAGCTCACCCCGGTACGGGACTCATGGACGTGAGCAGTTCTTC. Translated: CASSPRYGTHGREQFF.

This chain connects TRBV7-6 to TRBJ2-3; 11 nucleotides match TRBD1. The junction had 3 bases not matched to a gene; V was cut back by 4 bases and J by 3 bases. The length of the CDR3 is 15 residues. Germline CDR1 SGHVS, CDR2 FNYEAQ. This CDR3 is CASSWTGGGTDTQYF. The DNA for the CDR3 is TGTGCCAGCAGCTGGACAGGGGGCGGGACAGATACGCAGTATTTT.

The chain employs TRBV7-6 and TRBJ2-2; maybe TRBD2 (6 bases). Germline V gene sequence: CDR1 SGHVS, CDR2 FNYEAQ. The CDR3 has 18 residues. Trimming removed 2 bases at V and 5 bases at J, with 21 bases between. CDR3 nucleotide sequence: TGTGCCAGCAGCTTACTATCTAGACCGCTTGGGGGGACCGGGGAGCTGTTTTTT. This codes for CASSLLSRPLGGTGELFF.

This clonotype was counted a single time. As DNA, the CDR3 is TGTGCCAGCAGCTTAGCTCCCGGCTTGAAAGCTTTCTTT. Encoded protein: CASSLAPGLKAFF. The rearrangement joins TRBV7-2 to TRBJ1-1, with D hard to call. Trimming removed 0 bases at V and 9 bases at J, with 11 bases between. The CDR3 contains 13 residues. CDR1 is SGHTA and CDR2 is FQGNSA in the germline V gene. Complete variable domain (other parts from reference TRBV7-2 and TRBJ1-1): GAGVSQSPSNKVTEKGKDVELRCDPISGHTALYWYRQSLGQGLEFLIYFQGNSAPDKSGLPSDRFSAERTGGSVSTLTIQRTQQEDSAVYLCASSLAPGLKAFFGQGTRLTVV.

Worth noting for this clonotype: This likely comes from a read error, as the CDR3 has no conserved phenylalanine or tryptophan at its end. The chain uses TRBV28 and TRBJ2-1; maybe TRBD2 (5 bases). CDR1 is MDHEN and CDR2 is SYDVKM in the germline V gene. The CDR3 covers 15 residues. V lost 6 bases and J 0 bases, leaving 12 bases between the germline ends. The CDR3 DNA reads TGTGCCAGCAGGGAAGCGGTAAGCTCCTACAATGAGCAGTTCCTC. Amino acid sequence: CASREAVSSYNEQFL.

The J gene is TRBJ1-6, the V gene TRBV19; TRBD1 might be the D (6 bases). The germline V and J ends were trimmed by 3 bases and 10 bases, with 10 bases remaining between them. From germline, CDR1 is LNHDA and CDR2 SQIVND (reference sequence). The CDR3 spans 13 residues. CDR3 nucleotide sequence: TGTGCCAGTAGTATGGGGGGCAGGTCACCCCTCCACTTT. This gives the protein CASSMGGRSPLHF. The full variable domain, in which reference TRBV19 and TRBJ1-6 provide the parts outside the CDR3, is DGGITQSPKYLFRKEGQNVTLSCEQNLNHDAMYWYRQDPGQGLRLIYYSQIVNDFQKGDIAEGYSVSREKKESFPLTVTSAQKNPTAFYLCASSMGGRSPLHFGNGTRLTVT.

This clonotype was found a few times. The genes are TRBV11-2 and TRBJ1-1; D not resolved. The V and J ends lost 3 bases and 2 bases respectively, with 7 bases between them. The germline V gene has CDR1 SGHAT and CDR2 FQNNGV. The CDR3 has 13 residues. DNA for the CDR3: TGTGCCAGCAGCTTGAACAGTAACACTGAAGCTTTCTTT. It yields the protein CASSLNSNTEAFF.

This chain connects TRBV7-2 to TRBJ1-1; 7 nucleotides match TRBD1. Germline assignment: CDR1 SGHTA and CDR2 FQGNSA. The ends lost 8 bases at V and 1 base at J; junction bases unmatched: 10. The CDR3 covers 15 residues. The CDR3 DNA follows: TGTGCCAGCGGACCGGACAGGCCCTCGAACACTGAAGCTTTCTTT. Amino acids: CASGPDRPSNTEAFF.

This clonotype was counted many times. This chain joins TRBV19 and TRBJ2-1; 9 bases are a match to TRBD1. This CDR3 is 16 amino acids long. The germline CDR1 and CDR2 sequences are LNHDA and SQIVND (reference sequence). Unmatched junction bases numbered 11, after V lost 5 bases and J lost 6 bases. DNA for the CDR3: TGTGCCAGTAGTGTCCTGGGACAGGGAGAGGGCAATGAGCAGTTCTTC. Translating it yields CASSVLGQGEGNEQFF. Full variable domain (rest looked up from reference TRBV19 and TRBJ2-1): DGGITQSPKYLFRKEGQNVTLSCEQNLNHDAMYWYRQDPGQGLRLIYYSQIVNDFQKGDIAEGYSVSREKKESFPLTVTSAQKNPTAFYLCASSVLGQGEGNEQFFGPGTRLTVL.

The CDR3 sequence is CASSSGTSLGGDEQFF. CDR3 coding DNA: TGTGCCAGCAGCTCCGGGACAAGCCTAGGCGGCGATGAGCAGTTCTTC. The chain carries TRBV7-9 and TRBJ2-1, with a tentative D call TRBD1 (6 bases). The CDR3 sequence is 16 residues long. The germline V gene encodes CDR1 SEHNR and CDR2 FQNEAQ (reference sequence). The V and J ends lost 4 bases and 8 bases respectively, with 21 bases between them.

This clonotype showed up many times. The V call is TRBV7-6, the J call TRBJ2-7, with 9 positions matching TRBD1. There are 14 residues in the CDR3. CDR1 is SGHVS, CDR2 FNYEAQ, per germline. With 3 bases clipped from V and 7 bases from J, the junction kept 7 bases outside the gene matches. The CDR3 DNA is TGTGCCAGCAGCTTGAACAACAGGGGGCGGGAGCAGTACTTC. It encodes CASSLNNRGREQYF.

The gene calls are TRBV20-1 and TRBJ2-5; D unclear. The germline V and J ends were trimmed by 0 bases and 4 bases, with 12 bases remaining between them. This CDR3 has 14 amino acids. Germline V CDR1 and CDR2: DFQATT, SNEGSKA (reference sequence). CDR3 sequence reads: CSARDVESVETQYF. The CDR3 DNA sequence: TGCAGTGCTAGAGATGTGGAGTCAGTAGAGACCCAGTACTTC.

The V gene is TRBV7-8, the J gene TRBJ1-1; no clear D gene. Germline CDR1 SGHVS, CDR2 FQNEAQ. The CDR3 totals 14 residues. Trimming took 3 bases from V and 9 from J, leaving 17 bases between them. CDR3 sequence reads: CASSFVNREEKAFF. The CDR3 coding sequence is TGTGCCAGCAGCTTCGTTAATCGGGAGGAAAAAGCTTTCTTT.

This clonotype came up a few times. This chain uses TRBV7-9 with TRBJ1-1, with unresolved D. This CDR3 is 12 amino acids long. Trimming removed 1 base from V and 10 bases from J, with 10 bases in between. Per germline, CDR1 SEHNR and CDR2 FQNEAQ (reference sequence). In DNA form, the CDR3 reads TGTGCCAGCAGCTTAGTTCCGGGTTTAGCTTTCTTT. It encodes CASSLVPGLAFF.

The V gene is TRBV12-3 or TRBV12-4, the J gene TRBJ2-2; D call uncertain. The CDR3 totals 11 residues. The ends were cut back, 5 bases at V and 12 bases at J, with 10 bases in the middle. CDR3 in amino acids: CASSGVGKLFF. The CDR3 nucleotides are TGTGCCAGCAGTGGGGTGGGGAAGCTGTTTTTT.

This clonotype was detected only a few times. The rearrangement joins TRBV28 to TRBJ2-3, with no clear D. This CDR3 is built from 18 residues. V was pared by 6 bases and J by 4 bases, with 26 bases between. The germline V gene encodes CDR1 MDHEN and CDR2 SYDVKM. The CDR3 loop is CASSLPKLRPLLSDTQYF. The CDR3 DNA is TGTGCCAGCAGCTTACCTAAGCTACGACCACTATTGTCAGATACGCAGTATTTT.

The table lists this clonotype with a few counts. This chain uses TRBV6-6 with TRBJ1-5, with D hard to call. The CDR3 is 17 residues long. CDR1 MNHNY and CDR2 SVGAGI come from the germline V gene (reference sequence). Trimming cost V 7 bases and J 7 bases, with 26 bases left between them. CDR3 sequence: CASTYLLASSRVQPQHF. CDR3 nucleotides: TGTGCCAGCACCTATCTTCTGGCCTCCTCCCGAGTACAGCCCCAGCATTTT.

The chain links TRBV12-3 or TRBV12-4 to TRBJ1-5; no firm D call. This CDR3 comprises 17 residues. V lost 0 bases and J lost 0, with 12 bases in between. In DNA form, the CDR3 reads TGTGCCAGCAGTTTAGCGCTAGGAGGGATTAGCAATCAGCCCCAGCATTTT. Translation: CASSLALGGISNQPQHF.

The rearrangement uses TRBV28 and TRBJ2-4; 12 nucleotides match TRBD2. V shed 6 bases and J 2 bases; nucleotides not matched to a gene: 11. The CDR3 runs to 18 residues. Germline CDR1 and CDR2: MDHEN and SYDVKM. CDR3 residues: CASRSLLAGGHPKNIQYF. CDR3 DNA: TGTGCCAGCAGATCACTCCTAGCGGGGGGGCATCCCAAAAACATTCAGTACTTC. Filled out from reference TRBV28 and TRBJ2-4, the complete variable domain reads DVKVTQSSRYLVKRTGEKVFLECVQDMDHENMFWYRQDPGLGLRLIYFSYDVKMKEKGDIPEGYSVSREKKERFSLILESASTNQTSMYLCASRSLLAGGHPKNIQYFGAGTRLSVL.

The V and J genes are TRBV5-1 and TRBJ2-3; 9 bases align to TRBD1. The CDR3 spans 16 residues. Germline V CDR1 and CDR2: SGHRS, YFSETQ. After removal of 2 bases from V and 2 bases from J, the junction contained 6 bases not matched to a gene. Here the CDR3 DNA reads TGCGCCAGCAGCTTAGGGACAGGGTTTAACACAGATACGCAGTATTTT. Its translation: CASSLGTGFNTDTQYF.

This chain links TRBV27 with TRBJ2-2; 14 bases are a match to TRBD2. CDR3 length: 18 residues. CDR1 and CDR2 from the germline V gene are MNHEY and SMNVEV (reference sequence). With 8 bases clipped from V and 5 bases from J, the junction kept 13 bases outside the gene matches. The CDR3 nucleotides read TGTGCCAGCGCCCGGACGGGACTAGCGGGAGTAAGGACCGGGGAGCTGTTTTTT. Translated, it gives CASARTGLAGVRTGELFF.

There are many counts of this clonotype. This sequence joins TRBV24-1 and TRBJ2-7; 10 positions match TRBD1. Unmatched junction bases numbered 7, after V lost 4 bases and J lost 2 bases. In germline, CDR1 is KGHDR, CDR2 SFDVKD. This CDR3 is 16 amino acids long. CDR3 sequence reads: CATSDPTGGGPYEQYF. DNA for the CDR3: TGTGCCACCAGTGACCCGACAGGGGGCGGCCCCTACGAGCAGTACTTC.

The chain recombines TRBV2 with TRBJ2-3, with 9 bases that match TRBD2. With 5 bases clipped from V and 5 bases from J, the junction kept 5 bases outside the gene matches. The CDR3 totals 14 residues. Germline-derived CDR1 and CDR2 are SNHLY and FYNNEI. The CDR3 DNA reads TGTGCCAGCAGTATAGCGGGGGAAAGAGATACGCAGTATTTT. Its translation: CASSIAGERDTQYF.

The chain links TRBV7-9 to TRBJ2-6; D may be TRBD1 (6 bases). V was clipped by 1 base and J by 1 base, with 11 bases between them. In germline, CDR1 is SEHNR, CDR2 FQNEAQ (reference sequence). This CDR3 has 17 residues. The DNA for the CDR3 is TGTGCCAGCAGCTTAGACAGGGCACTTTCTGGGGCCAACGTCCTGACTTTC. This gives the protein CASSLDRALSGANVLTF.

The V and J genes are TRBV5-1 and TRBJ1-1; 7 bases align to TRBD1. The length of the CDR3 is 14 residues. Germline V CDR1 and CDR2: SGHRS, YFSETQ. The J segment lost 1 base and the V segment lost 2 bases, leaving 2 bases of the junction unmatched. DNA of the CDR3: TGCGCCAGCAGCTTCCGGACAGGGAACACTGAAGCTTTCTTT. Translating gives CASSFRTGNTEAFF.

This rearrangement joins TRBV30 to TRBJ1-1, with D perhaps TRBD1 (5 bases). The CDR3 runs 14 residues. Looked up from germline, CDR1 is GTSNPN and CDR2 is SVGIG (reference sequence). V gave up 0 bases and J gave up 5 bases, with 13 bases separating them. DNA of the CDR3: TGTGCCTGGAGTGTATTTCAGGGACCAACTGAAGCTTTCTTT. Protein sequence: CAWSVFQGPTEAFF.

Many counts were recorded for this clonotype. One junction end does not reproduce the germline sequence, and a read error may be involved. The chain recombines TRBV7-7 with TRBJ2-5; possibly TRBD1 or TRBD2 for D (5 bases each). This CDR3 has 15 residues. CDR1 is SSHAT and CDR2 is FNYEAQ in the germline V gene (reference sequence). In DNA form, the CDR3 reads TGTGCTAGCAGCTCGGGACCGTTGTACCAAGAGACCCAGTACTTC. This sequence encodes CASSSGPLYQETQYF.

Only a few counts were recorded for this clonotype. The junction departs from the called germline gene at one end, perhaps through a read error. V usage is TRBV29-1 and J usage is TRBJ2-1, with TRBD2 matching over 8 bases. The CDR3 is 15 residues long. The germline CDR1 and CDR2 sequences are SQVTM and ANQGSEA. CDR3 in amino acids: CSVEGLAESYNEQFF. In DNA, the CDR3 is TGCAGCGTAGAAGGACTAGCCGAGTCCTACAATGAGCAGTTCTTC.